The rows below give T cell receptor beta chains drawn from one sample of a study of blood T cells in healthy people across ages. TCRdb ran MiXCR on the 5' RACE reads and lists one entry per CDR3 protein. In the table there are about 580,000 distinct CDR3 sequences, roughly 48% of which are singletons. Sequenced input: blood. The receptors shown here come from a man of 80 years or more in good health. The CDR3 runs from the conserved cysteine through the conserved F or W. The D gene is left open where the match is weak. Some rows mark clone size as missing; the rest say once, few, many or name a class of expanded clone.

j_call d_call v_call clone_size cdr3_nt cdr3_aa
TRBJ2-7 NA TRBV15 NA TGTGCCACCAGCAGAGATCCCGGTTACGAGCAGTACTTC CATSRDPGYEQYF
TRBJ2-3 TRBD2 TRBV7-2 NA TGTGCCAGCAGCCGAATCCTAGCGGGGGCTAGCACAGATACGCAGTATTTT CASSRILAGASTDTQYF
TRBJ2-4 TRBD1 TRBV20-1 few TGCAGTGCTCCCAGGCCCGGGACAGGGGCTTTAGGCAAAAACATTCAGTACTTC CSAPRPGTGALGKNIQYF
TRBJ2-3 TRBD2 TRBV7-9 many TGTGCCAGCAGAAGGGAGGGCGATACGCAGTATTTT CASRREGDTQYF
TRBJ2-7 NA TRBV24-1 NA TGTGCCACCAGTGATGGGGCGGAATACGAGCAGTACTTC CATSDGAEYEQYF
TRBJ2-5 TRBD2 TRBV5-1 NA TGCGCCAGCAGCGCCGGGACTAGCGGGAGGGCAGAGACCCAGTACTTC CASSAGTSGRAETQYF
TRBJ2-4 NA TRBV6-2/TRBV6-3 NA TGTGCCAGCAGTTACCCGCTGGACAAAACTTACAAAAACATTCAGTGCTTC CASSYPLDKTYKNIQCF
TRBJ1-6 NA TRBV27 NA TGTGCCAGCAGTTTATCGAGAACCCCCTATAATCCACCCCTCCACTTT CASSLSRTPYNPPLHF
TRBJ2-3 NA TRBV3-1 NA TGTGCCAGCAGAAAAGGGGGTTATCTGGATACGCAGTATTTT CASRKGGYLDTQYF
TRBJ2-5 NA TRBV3-1 NA TGTGCCAGCAGCCCGGGACTCAGATCCCACCAAGAGACCCAGTACTTC CASSPGLRSHQETQYF
TRBJ2-7 TRBD1 TRBV7-3 NA TGTGCCAGCAGCTCCGGGACAGGGTCAATCCAGTACTTC CASSSGTGSIQYF
TRBJ1-2 TRBD1 TRBV10-3 NA TGTGCCATCAGAGCCGGGACAGGGACCTATGGCTACACCTTC CAIRAGTGTYGYTF
TRBJ2-3 TRBD1 TRBV7-2 few TGTGCCAGCAGCTCGGAGGGACAGGCGAGCACAGATACGCAGTATTTT CASSSEGQASTDTQYF
TRBJ2-4 NA TRBV20-1 NA TGCAGTGTGGCAGGGGCGAGTTCAGCCAAAAACATTCAGTACTTC CSVAGASSAKNIQYF
TRBJ2-5 NA TRBV6-5 NA TGTGCCAGCAGATCACAGGGCTACAATGAGCGGTACTTC CASRSQGYNERYF
TRBJ2-1 NA TRBV7-9 few TGTGCCAGCAGCTTAGCCCAGTCGTGGGCTACCAGCTCCTACAATGAGCAGTTCTTC CASSLAQSWATSSYNEQFF
TRBJ2-1 TRBD2 TRBV5-1 few TGCGCCAGCAGCTTGACTAGCGGGAGTAATAATGAGCAGTTCTTC CASSLTSGSNNEQFF
TRBJ2-5 TRBD1 TRBV15 few TGTGCCACCAGCATAGGGACAGCAATGACCCGGGAGACCCAGTACTTC CATSIGTAMTRETQYF
TRBJ2-7 TRBD1 TRBV10-3 few TGTGCCATCAGTGAGTCCCGGACAGGGACCTACGAGCAGTACTTC CAISESRTGTYEQYF
TRBJ1-6 NA TRBV15 NA TGTGCCACCAGGACCGACCATAATTCACCCCTCCACTTT CATRTDHNSPLHF
TRBJ2-7 NA TRBV6-4 few TGTGCCAGCAGTGATGCAGGGATATCAGGGCAGTACTTC CASSDAGISGQYF
TRBJ2-3 NA TRBV6-1 NA TGTGCCAGCAGCCAGGCCTATGGGCAGCTAGGAGATACGCAGTATTTT CASSQAYGQLGDTQYF
TRBJ1-2 NA TRBV25-1 NA TGTGCCAGCAGTGAGCGTTATGGCTACACCTTC CASSERYGYTF
TRBJ2-1 NA TRBV4-3 NA TGCGCCAGCAGCCAACGGGGCGCCTACAATGAGCAGTTCTTC CASSQRGAYNEQFF
TRBJ1-1 NA TRBV20-1 NA TGCAGTGCTAGAGACTCGACGGGCACTGAAGCTTTCTTT CSARDSTGTEAFF
TRBJ2-7 TRBD1 TRBV4-1 once TGCGCCAGCAGCCATGGACAGGGGGGTTCCTACGAGCAGTACTTC CASSHGQGGSYEQYF
TRBJ1-1 NA TRBV9 NA TGTGCCAGCAGCTTCCGGACGGACCTGAACACTGAAGCTTTCTTT CASSFRTDLNTEAFF
TRBJ2-3 NA TRBV9 few TGTGCCAGCAGCGTAGGGGGGGGCAACACAGATACGCAGTATTTT CASSVGGGNTDTQYF